Sequencing of this T cell receptor (beta chain) was carried out in a study of T cell changes during pregnancy in multiple sclerosis. The CDR3 sequence is 17 residues long. V shed 5 bases and J 0 bases; nucleotides not matched to a gene: 7. The V gene's germline CDR1 is MGHRA and CDR2 YSYEKL. This table comes from immunoSEQ multiplex PCR, and its TCRdb copy is limited to in-frame clones, with some not included. The data contain 50,000 to 60,000 clones, about 93% of them seen just once; the ten biggest clones take up 0.25% to 0.3%. The V and J genes are TRBV4-1 and TRBJ2-2; 9 nucleotides agree with TRBD1. The sample in question was CD4+ T cells from peripheral blood mononuclear cells, obtained in the second trimester of pregnancy. The sequence came from a female donor with multiple sclerosis, enrolled in a pregnancy study. CDR3 sequence: CASSSYTGGANTGELFF. CDR3 in DNA: TGCGCCAGCAGCTCCTACACAGGGGGCGCGAACACCGGGGAGCTGTTTTTT.